The next 21 T cell receptor beta chains were all read from a single sample in a study of primary melanoma T cells and metastatic recurrence. TCRdb's copy holds only in-frame clones and misses some; the assay was immunoSEQ multiplex PCR. This table has over a thousand clones, 73% appearing once. Material for sequencing was melanoma tumor tissue. The receptors were gathered from a human donor with melanoma.

This rearrangement joins TRBV6-8 to TRBJ2-5, with D uncertain. The CDR3 covers 15 residues. Germline V gene data show CDR1 as MNHGY and CDR2 as SAAAGT. V lost 5 bases and J lost 2, with 15 bases in between. CDR3 region: CASSPDLAKQETQYF. The CDR3 bases are TGTGCCAGCAGTCCCGACCTGGCTAAACAAGAGACCCAGTACTTC.

This chain joins TRBV7-1 and TRBJ1-1; 7 nucleotides agree with TRBD1. TRBV7-1 belongs to the ORF category, with a function that is uncertain. V lost 5 bases, J lost 3 bases, and 3 bases stayed unmatched. The CDR3 length is 13 residues. In nucleotides, the CDR3 is TGTGCCAGCAGCCCGGGACAGCACACTGAAGCTTTCTTT. Translated: CASSPGQHTEAFF.

The chain couples TRBV19 to TRBJ2-7; perhaps TRBD1 as D (6 bases). The CDR3 is 15 residues long. Trimming removed 5 bases from V and 6 bases from J, with 20 bases in between. CDR1 is LNHDA and CDR2 is SQIVND in the germline V gene (reference sequence). DNA for the CDR3: TGTGCCAGTAGTGTGGGACATCAAGGCCTCGCCGAGCAGTACTTC. Translating it yields CASSVGHQGLAEQYF.

The rearrangement uses TRBV6-8 and TRBJ2-1; tentatively, D is TRBD1 (6 bases). This CDR3 region has 14 residues. V was clipped by 6 bases and J by 1 base, with 10 bases between them. In germline, CDR1 is MNHGY, CDR2 SAAAGT. The CDR3 bases are TGTGCCAGCAGAAGGGACAATTCCTACAATGAGCAGTTCTTC. It is translated as CASRRDNSYNEQFF.

The gene calls are TRBV29-1 and TRBJ2-3; D is possibly TRBD1 (6 bases). In germline, CDR1 is SQVTM, CDR2 ANQGSEA. This CDR3 is built from 14 residues. The germline V and J ends were trimmed by 3 bases and 4 bases, with 14 bases remaining between them. CDR3 bases: TGCAGCGTTGATGGGGCACAGGGTTCAGATACGCAGTATTTT. Amino acids: CSVDGAQGSDTQYF.

This sequence joins TRBV19 and TRBJ1-5; D remains ambiguous. Between the trimmed V and J ends, which lost 5 bases and 3 bases, there was a span of 8 bases. The CDR3 spans 13 residues. Looked up from germline, CDR1 is LNHDA and CDR2 is SQIVND (reference sequence). The CDR3 DNA follows: TGTGCCAGTAGTCTTGTAGTCAATCAGCCCCAGCATTTT. Protein product: CASSLVVNQPQHF.

This clone was counted once. The chain combines TRBV18 with TRBJ1-6, with D tentatively TRBD1 (5 bases). V dropped 2 bases and J dropped 4 bases, with 9 bases sitting between them. The CDR3 contains 15 residues. CDR1 is KGHSH, CDR2 LQKENI, per germline. The CDR3 bases are TGTGCCAGCTCACCAGACAGATCTTATAATTCACCCCTCCACTTT. As protein: CASSPDRSYNSPLHF. The full variable domain, in which reference TRBV18 and TRBJ1-6 provide the parts outside the CDR3, is NAGVMQNPRHLVRRRGQEARLRCSPMKGHSHVYWYRQLPEEGLKFMVYLQKENIIDESGMPKERFSAEFPKEGPSILRIQQVVRGDSAAYFCASSPDRSYNSPLHFGNGTRLTVT.

This clone was detected only a few times. This sequence joins TRBV15 and TRBJ1-1; 9 positions agree with TRBD1. Germline V lookup: CDR1 LNHNV, CDR2 YYDKDF (reference sequence). The CDR3 is made up of 15 amino acids. The J segment lost 5 bases and the V segment lost 5 bases, leaving 9 bases of the junction unmatched. The CDR3 reads CATSPWDRERTEAFF. The CDR3 DNA is TGTGCCACCAGCCCTTGGGACAGGGAAAGAACTGAAGCTTTCTTT. The full variable domain, its missing parts supplied by reference TRBV15 and TRBJ1-1, is DAMVIQNPRYQVTQFGKPVTLSCSQTLNHNVMYWYQQKSSQAPKLLFHYYDKDFNNEADTPDNFQSRRPNTSFCFLDIRSPGLGDTAMYLCATSPWDRERTEAFFGQGTRLTVV.

This chain joins TRBV7-1 and TRBJ1-6, with D hard to call. TRBV7-1 is placed among ORFs of uncertain function. CDR3 size: 13 residues. With 4 bases removed from V and 7 bases from J, the gap between germline ends came to 8 bases. In nucleotides, the CDR3 is TGTGCCAGCAGCTTAAACGAGAATTCACCCCTCCACTTT. Amino acids: CASSLNENSPLHF.

On this clone itself: The identical CDR3 is also encoded by other nucleotide sequences in the sample. The chain couples TRBV6-8 to TRBJ1-1; 10 nucleotides agree with TRBD1. Germline CDR1 MNHGY, CDR2 SAAAGT. This CDR3 contains 15 residues. The J segment lost 1 base and the V segment lost 6 bases, leaving 5 bases of the junction unmatched. The CDR3 sequence: CASRPGQGWNTEAFF. The CDR3 DNA reads as TGTGCCAGCAGACCGGGACAGGGGTGGAACACTGAAGCTTTCTTT.

This clone was seen a single time. Mismatch with germline at one junction end may stem from a read error. The chain joins TRBV6-8 to TRBJ2-2, with 7 nucleotides matching TRBD2. There are 14 residues in the CDR3. Germline V gene sequence: CDR1 MNHGY, CDR2 SAAAGT. The CDR3 bases are TGTGCTAGCAGTTTAAGGGAGGGCACCGGGGAGCTGTTTTTT. Protein product: CASSLREGTGELFF.

This sequence joins TRBV28 and TRBJ2-3; 9 bases align to TRBD1. Germline assignment: CDR1 MDHEN and CDR2 SYDVKM. The V segment lost 6 bases and the J segment 5 bases; nucleotides outside the gene matches: 9. CDR3 length equals 15 residues. In DNA form, the CDR3 reads TGTGCCAGCAGCGGGGGACAGGGCGTTTTAGATACGCAGTATTTT. It codes for CASSGGQGVLDTQYF.

V and J are TRBV18 and TRBJ2-3; D uncertain. Germline lookup yields CDR1 KGHSH and CDR2 LQKENI. V lost 5 bases and J 0 bases, leaving 6 bases between the germline ends. CDR3 length: 13 amino acids. CDR3 loop: CASSTDSTDTQYF. The CDR3 bases are TGTGCCAGCTCAACCGATAGCACAGATACGCAGTATTTT.

This chain uses TRBV6-8 with TRBJ1-2; no clear D gene. The CDR3 loop spans 12 amino acids. Looked up from germline, CDR1 is MNHGY and CDR2 is SAAAGT. The germline V and J ends were trimmed by 5 bases and 8 bases, with 12 bases remaining between them. CDR3 residues: CASSDLISGYTF. CDR3 DNA: TGTGCCAGCAGTGATCTTATCTCCGGCTACACCTTC.

This clone has only one observation. J is TRBJ2-3 and V is TRBV28; D gene uncertain. Germline V lookup: CDR1 MDHEN, CDR2 SYDVKM. The length of the CDR3 is 13 residues. Trimming stripped 5 bases from V and 4 bases from J, with 10 bases between. DNA for the CDR3: TGTGCCAGCAGTCCATCCCCGGCAGATACGCAGTATTTT. Its protein product is CASSPSPADTQYF.

The chain recombines TRBV30 with TRBJ1-6; TRBD1 might be the D (5 bases). Trimming removed 3 bases from V and 0 bases from J, with 15 bases in between. CDR1 and CDR2 (germline): GTSNPN, SVGIG (reference sequence). The CDR3 has 17 residues. Written as DNA, the CDR3 is TGTGCCTGGAGGTTAAGGGACGGGTCCTCCTATAATTCACCCCTCCACTTT. This gives the protein CAWRLRDGSSYNSPLHF.

The chain carries TRBV28 and TRBJ2-3, with TRBD2 matching over 12 bases. The germline gives CDR1 MDHEN, CDR2 SYDVKM. The V and J ends lost 5 bases and 2 bases, in that order; junction bases with no gene match: 11. The CDR3 contains 18 residues. The DNA for the CDR3 is TGTGCCAGCAGTCCTACGATTGGACTAGCGGGAAACACAGATACGCAGTATTTT. Its translation is CASSPTIGLAGNTDTQYF.

This clone is a singleton in its sample. The V gene is TRBV5-1, the J gene TRBJ2-7; D is perhaps TRBD2 (5 bases). The CDR3 consists of 16 residues. V lost 0 bases to trimming and J lost 6 bases, with 19 bases between them. Germline V gene sequence: CDR1 SGHRS, CDR2 YFSETQ. The CDR3 DNA sequence: TGCGCCAGCAGCTTGGTGGTGGGAGTCTCTCAGGCCGAGCAGTACTTC. Its protein is CASSLVVGVSQAEQYF.

The sample holds a few counts of this clone. Mismatch with germline at one junction end may stem from a read error. A base in the sequence is ambiguous or unread; the matching residue is shown as X. The rearrangement links TRBV6-8 to TRBJ1-5; a weak D match, TRBD1 (5 bases). The germline CDR1 and CDR2 sequences are MNHGY and SAAAGT. This CDR3 is 17 amino acids long. The CDR3 DNA sequence: TGTGCCAGCAGCCCAGCGGACCACGGGGGTGGCAATCAGCCCCARCATTTT. Translating gives CASSPADHGGGNQPXHF. The full CDR3 is CASSPADHGGGNQPQHF.

This chain uses TRBV19 with TRBJ2-6, with 8 nucleotides matching TRBD1. J gave up 2 bases and V 6 bases, and 3 bases lay outside the gene matches. The CDR3 covers 15 residues. Germline CDR1 LNHDA, CDR2 SQIVND (reference sequence). CDR3 loop: CASSADRAGANVLTF. CDR3 nucleotides: TGTGCCAGTAGCGCGGACAGGGCTGGGGCCAACGTCCTGACTTTC.

This rearrangement joins TRBV6-8 to TRBJ2-1; D is perhaps TRBD1 or TRBD2 (5 bases each). CDR3 length: 15 residues. Germline V gene sequence: CDR1 MNHGY, CDR2 SAAAGT. Trimming shortened V by 7 bases and J by 5 bases, and 18 bases separated the two germline ends. The CDR3 here is CASNPVGPWNNEQFF. In DNA, the CDR3 is TGTGCCAGCAACCCCGTGGGACCCTGGAACAATGAGCAGTTCTTC.